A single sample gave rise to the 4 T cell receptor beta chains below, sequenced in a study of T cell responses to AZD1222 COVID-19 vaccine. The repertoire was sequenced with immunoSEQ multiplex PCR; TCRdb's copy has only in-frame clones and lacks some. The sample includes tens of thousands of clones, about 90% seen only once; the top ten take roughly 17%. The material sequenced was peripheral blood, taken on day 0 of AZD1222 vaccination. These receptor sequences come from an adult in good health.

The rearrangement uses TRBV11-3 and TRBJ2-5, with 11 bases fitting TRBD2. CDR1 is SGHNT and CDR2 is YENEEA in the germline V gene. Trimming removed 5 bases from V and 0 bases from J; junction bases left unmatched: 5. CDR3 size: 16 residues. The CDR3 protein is CASSPGTSGHQETQYF. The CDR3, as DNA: TGTGCCAGCAGCCCCGGGACTAGCGGACACCAAGAGACCCAGTACTTC.

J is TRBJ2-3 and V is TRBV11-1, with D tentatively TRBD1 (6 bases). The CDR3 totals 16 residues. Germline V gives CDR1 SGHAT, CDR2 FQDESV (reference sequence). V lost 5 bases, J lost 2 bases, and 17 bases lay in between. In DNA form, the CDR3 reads TGTGCCAGCAGCCTAAGACAGGCCGGGGCCACAGATACGCAGTATTTT. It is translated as CASSLRQAGATDTQYF.

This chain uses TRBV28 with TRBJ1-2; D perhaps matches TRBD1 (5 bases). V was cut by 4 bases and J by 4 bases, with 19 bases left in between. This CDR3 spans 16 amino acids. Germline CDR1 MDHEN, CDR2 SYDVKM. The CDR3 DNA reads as TGTGCCAGCAGTTCCCTAGCCCCCCAGGGAGGCTATGGCTACACCTTC. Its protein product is CASSSLAPQGGYGYTF.

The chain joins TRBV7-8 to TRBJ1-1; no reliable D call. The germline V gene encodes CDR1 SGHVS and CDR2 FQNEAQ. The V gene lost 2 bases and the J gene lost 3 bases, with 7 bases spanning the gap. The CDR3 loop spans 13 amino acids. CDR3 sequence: CASSLFGDTEAFF. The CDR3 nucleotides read TGTGCCAGCAGCTTATTTGGGGACACTGAAGCTTTCTTT.